Below, 31 T cell receptor beta chains from the same sample are listed, as sequenced in a study of blood T cell repertoires in COVID-19. TCRdb's copy holds only in-frame clones and misses some; the assay was immunoSEQ multiplex PCR. Of more than 300,000 clones in the sample, 70% to 90% were seen once. The source material was PBMCs or T cells enriched from blood (not recorded which). These receptors came from a woman aged 25 to 39 who had recovered from COVID-19.

This chain joins TRBV27 and TRBJ1-1; maybe TRBD1 (6 bases). This CDR3 has 15 residues. The V end lost 5 bases, the J end lost 1 base, and 14 bases lay between the germline ends. The germline gives CDR1 MNHEY, CDR2 SMNVEV (reference sequence). CDR3 sequence reads: CASSSEDRKNTEAFF. CDR3 DNA sequence: TGTGCCAGCAGTAGTGAGGACAGAAAGAACACTGAAGCTTTCTTT.

V usage is TRBV19 and J usage is TRBJ1-1; 7 nucleotides agree with TRBD1. Trimming at V came to 6 bases and at J to 6 bases, leaving 19 bases not matched to a gene. CDR1 is LNHDA and CDR2 is SQIVND in the germline V gene (reference sequence). The CDR3 consists of 17 residues. DNA of the CDR3: TGTGCCAGTAGCCGTTTCGTAGGGGGCGCCGTCAACCCTGAAGCTTTCTTT. Translated: CASSRFVGGAVNPEAFF.

This clone appeared once. J is TRBJ2-3 and V is TRBV28, with D tentatively TRBD2 (5 bases). V was pared by 6 bases and J by 0 bases, with 10 bases between. CDR1 and CDR2 from the germline V gene are MDHEN and SYDVKM. This CDR3 contains 14 residues. The CDR3, as DNA: TGTGCCAGCAGGACGGGGTCTAGCACAGATACGCAGTATTTT. This encodes CASRTGSSTDTQYF.

The CDR3 here is CASSLVGGNEQFF. In nucleotides, the CDR3 is TGTGCCAGCAGCCTGGTAGGGGGCAATGAGCAGTTCTTC. The rearrangement joins TRBV5-4 to TRBJ2-1; tentatively, D is TRBD1 (6 bases). Trimming took off 4 bases at V and 6 bases at J, with 11 bases between the two ends. The CDR3 sequence is 13 residues long. Germline lookup yields CDR1 SGHNT and CDR2 YYREEE (reference sequence). Based on the CDR3 plus reference TRBV5-4 and TRBJ2-1, the full variable domain is ETGVTQSPTHLIKTRGQQVTLRCSSQSGHNTVSWYQQALGQGPQFIFQYYREEENGRGNFPPRFSGLQFPNYSSELNVNALELDDSALYLCASSLVGGNEQFFGPGTRLTVL.

The rearrangement joins TRBV2 to TRBJ1-4, with D perhaps TRBD1 (6 bases). The germline V gene encodes CDR1 SNHLY and CDR2 FYNNEI. V gave up 5 bases and J gave up 5 bases, with 6 bases separating them. This CDR3 has 12 amino acids. This chain's CDR3 is CASSTGNEKLFF. The CDR3, as DNA: TGTGCCAGCAGTACAGGGAATGAAAAACTGTTTTTT.

The rearrangement joins TRBV12-3 or TRBV12-4 to TRBJ1-5; maybe TRBD1 (5 bases). The CDR3 sequence is 13 residues long. Trimming took off 3 bases at V and 4 bases at J, with 7 bases between the two ends. The CDR3 protein is CASSLGQNQPQHF. As DNA, the CDR3 is TGTGCCAGCAGTTTGGGGCAGAATCAGCCCCAGCATTTT.

The CDR3 DNA sequence: TGTGCCAGCAGTGAAGACAGGGGGTCTTCACCCCTCCACTTT. It codes for CASSEDRGSSPLHF. The chain uses TRBV6-4 and TRBJ1-6; 9 nucleotides line up with TRBD1. Losses at the gene ends were 3 bases for V and 9 bases for J; bases not matched to a gene: 3. CDR1 MRHNA and CDR2 SNTAGT come from the germline V gene. CDR3 length: 14 amino acids.

The DNA for the CDR3 is TGTGCCAGCAGTTTATCGGCAGGATTCTCCTACGAGCAGTACTTC. Translated: CASSLSAGFSYEQYF. The chain recombines TRBV27 with TRBJ2-7; D unclear. Trimming removed 0 bases at V and 0 bases at J, with 9 bases between. This CDR3 is built from 15 residues. Per the germline V gene, CDR1 is MNHEY and CDR2 is SMNVEV (reference sequence).

This clone was seen a handful of times. The rearrangement joins TRBV2 to TRBJ1-3; tentative D call: TRBD1 (5 bases). Trimming shortened V by 7 bases and J by 0 bases, and 19 bases separated the two germline ends. Per the germline V gene, CDR1 is SNHLY and CDR2 is FYNNEI. This CDR3 contains 17 residues. CDR3 nucleotides: TGTGCCAGCAAGGGGCAGGGATCCCTCCTCTCTGGAAACACCATATATTTT. Protein: CASKGQGSLLSGNTIYF.

This chain connects TRBV9 to TRBJ2-1; 13 bases agree with TRBD2. V trimming: 4 bases; J trimming: 7 bases; junction bases outside the gene matches: 8. The CDR3 has 16 residues. CDR1 SGDLS and CDR2 YYNGEE come from the germline V gene. The CDR3 DNA sequence: TGTGCCAGCAGCTCACGGGGACTAGCGGGGCATAATGAGCAGTTCTTC. Translation: CASSSRGLAGHNEQFF.

The chain uses TRBV2 and TRBJ1-1, with D maybe TRBD1 (6 bases). There are 13 residues in the CDR3. CDR1 and CDR2 (germline): SNHLY, FYNNEI. Between the trimmed V and J ends, which lost 5 bases and 1 base, there was a span of 8 bases. CDR3 region: CASSPTGNTEAFF. The CDR3 bases are TGTGCCAGCAGTCCGACAGGGAACACTGAAGCTTTCTTT. Full variable domain (remainder filled in from reference TRBV2 and TRBJ1-1): EPEVTQTPSHQVTQMGQEVILRCVPISNHLYFYWYRQILGQKVEFLVSFYNNEISEKSEIFDDQFSVERPDGSNFTLKIRSTKLEDSAMYFCASSPTGNTEAFFGQGTRLTVV.

This clone was observed a few times. V usage is TRBV30 and J usage is TRBJ2-2; 10 bases are a match to TRBD2. This CDR3 comprises 16 residues. V trimming: 5 bases; J trimming: 3 bases; junction bases outside the gene matches: 9. From germline, CDR1 is GTSNPN and CDR2 SVGIG (reference sequence). CDR3 DNA sequence: TGTGCCTGGGACCCTAGCGGGGGCCTCGACACCGGGGAGCTGTTTTTT. Translating gives CAWDPSGGLDTGELFF. The full variable domain, its missing parts supplied by reference TRBV30 and TRBJ2-2, is SQTIHQWPATLVQPVGSPLSLECTVEGTSNPNLYWYRQAAGRGLQLLFYSVGIGQISSEVPQNLSASRPQDRQFILSSKKLLLSDSGFYLCAWDPSGGLDTGELFFGEGSRLTVL.

The chain employs TRBV7-2 and TRBJ1-2; D is ambiguous. This CDR3 comprises 13 residues. Germline CDR1 reads SGHTA; CDR2 reads FQGNSA. Deletions cut 4 bases from V and 8 bases from J, with 14 bases between. CDR3 sequence reads: CASSSEGDRGYTF. The CDR3 DNA follows: TGTGCCAGCAGCTCAGAGGGTGACCGGGGCTACACCTTC.

The genes are TRBV3-1 (or the pseudogene TRBV3-2) and TRBJ1-4; 11 bases align to TRBD1. The ends lost 3 bases at V and 8 bases at J; junction bases unmatched: 8. This CDR3 region has 16 residues. Germline V gives CDR1 LGHDT, CDR2 YNNKEL (reference sequence). The CDR3 here is CASSHSEGQGEEKLFF. The CDR3 region has the DNA TGTGCCAGCAGCCATAGTGAGGGACAGGGGGAAGAAAAACTGTTTTTT.

This chain joins TRBV6-2 or TRBV6-3 and TRBJ2-5; 9 bases agree with TRBD2. CDR1 MNHEY and CDR2 SVGEGT come from the germline V gene. Trimming took 5 bases from V and 1 from J; bases not matched to a gene: 14. The CDR3 runs 18 residues. The CDR3 reads CASSRTHPSGATQETQYF. DNA for the CDR3: TGTGCCAGCAGTCGCACTCACCCTAGCGGGGCCACCCAAGAGACCCAGTACTTC.

The chain carries TRBV10-2 and TRBJ1-5; D unclear. The CDR3 is 12 amino acids. V dropped 6 bases and J dropped 8 bases, with 11 bases sitting between them. The germline V gene has CDR1 WSHSY and CDR2 SAAADI. CDR3 region: CASRHPGEPQHF. The CDR3 DNA reads TGCGCCAGCAGACATCCGGGTGAGCCCCAGCATTTT.

This clone turned up a few times. The genes are TRBV13 and TRBJ2-7; no firm D call. The germline gives CDR1 PRHDT, CDR2 FYEKMQ (reference sequence). Trimming left V 5 bases short and J 5 bases short, with 13 bases between. CDR3 length equals 13 residues. CDR3: CASSPIVPNEQYF. For the CDR3, the DNA is TGTGCCAGCAGCCCGATCGTCCCTAACGAGCAGTACTTC.

This rearrangement joins TRBV24-1 to TRBJ1-6, with 10 bases fitting TRBD1. Germline CDR1 KGHDR, CDR2 SFDVKD. The CDR3 is made up of 18 amino acids. V trimming: 4 bases; J trimming: 3 bases; junction bases outside the gene matches: 8. CDR3 coding DNA: TGTGCCACCAGTGACAAGGGACAGGGGAAGGTCTATAATTCACCCCTCCACTTT. This encodes CATSDKGQGKVYNSPLHF.

The chain combines TRBV7-2 with TRBJ1-2; 9 bases line up with TRBD1. J lost 2 bases, V lost 3 bases, and 1 base had no gene match. This CDR3 spans 14 amino acids. CDR1 and CDR2 (germline): SGHTA, FQGNSA. DNA for the CDR3: TGTGCCAGCAGCTTCGGACAGGGGAACTATGGCTACACCTTC. Its protein product is CASSFGQGNYGYTF.

The chain uses TRBV6-2 or TRBV6-3 and TRBJ2-7, with D hard to call. V lost 5 bases and J 4 bases, leaving 12 bases between the germline ends. There are 13 residues in the CDR3. CDR1 and CDR2 (germline): MNHEY, SVGEGT. The CDR3 loop is CASSPSLRYEQYF. DNA of the CDR3: TGTGCCAGCAGTCCGTCCCTCCGGTACGAGCAGTACTTC.

The chain employs TRBV7-8 and TRBJ1-5; possibly TRBD1 for D (5 bases). This CDR3 spans 13 amino acids. The germline CDR1 and CDR2 sequences are SGHVS and FQNEAQ. Trimming left V 3 bases short and J 11 bases short, with 14 bases between. The CDR3 bases are TGTGCCAGCAGCTTGGGGCTCGAGTCAGCCCAGCATTTT. Translating it yields CASSLGLESAQHF.

This chain links TRBV27 with TRBJ2-7; 8 positions match TRBD1. V was clipped by 5 bases and J by 3 bases; unmatched bases: 6. Germline CDR1 is MNHEY and CDR2 is SMNVEV (reference sequence). The CDR3 is 14 residues long. The CDR3 is CASSADRGFYEQYF. CDR3 coding DNA: TGTGCCAGCAGTGCAGACAGGGGATTCTACGAGCAGTACTTC.

The chain uses TRBV3-1 (or the pseudogene TRBV3-2) and TRBJ2-2; 10 bases map to TRBD2. Germline-derived CDR1 and CDR2 are LGHDT and YNNKEL (reference sequence). The V segment lost 2 bases and the J segment 5 bases; nucleotides outside the gene matches: 14. The CDR3 is 19 amino acids. The CDR3 reads CASSQWLGPSGGGTGELFF. CDR3 DNA sequence: TGTGCCAGCAGCCAATGGCTCGGGCCTAGCGGGGGCGGGACCGGGGAGCTGTTTTTT.

The chain couples TRBV30 to TRBJ2-7, with 7 bases aligning to TRBD1. The CDR3 loop spans 13 amino acids. Unmatched junction bases numbered 7, after V lost 2 bases and J lost 6 bases. CDR1 is GTSNPN and CDR2 is SVGIG in the germline V gene (reference sequence). The CDR3 DNA follows: TGTGCCTGGAGTAAAGGGACAGCGCGCGAGCAGTACTTC. Its translation is CAWSKGTAREQYF.

V and J are TRBV23-1 and TRBJ1-5; TRBD1 might be the D (5 bases). TRBV23-1 qualifies as an ORF whose function is uncertain. Trimming pared 4 bases from V and 6 bases from J, leaving 10 bases between. The CDR3 contains 13 residues. CDR3 region: CASSPRTIQPQHF. The DNA for the CDR3 is TGCGCCAGCAGTCCTAGGACAATTCAGCCCCAGCATTTT.

The rearrangement uses TRBV4-1 and TRBJ1-1, with D perhaps matching TRBD1 (6 bases). CDR1 and CDR2 from the germline V gene are MGHRA and YSYEKL. The CDR3 length is 17 residues. Trimming took 0 bases from V and 1 from J, leaving 15 bases between them. The CDR3 DNA reads as TGCGCCAGCAGCCAAGATCCGCAGGGGAGCCGGAACACTGAAGCTTTCTTT. Residues: CASSQDPQGSRNTEAFF.

The J gene is TRBJ1-1, the V gene TRBV10-1; no clear D. The CDR3 has 15 amino acids. CDR1 is WNHNN and CDR2 is SYGVQD in the germline V gene (reference sequence). The V end was cut by 0 bases, the J end by 3 bases, with 11 bases between. The CDR3 DNA reads as TGCGCCAGCAGTGAGTCGGAGGTACGGTACACTGAAGCTTTCTTT. Its translation: CASSESEVRYTEAFF.

The gene calls are TRBV28 and TRBJ2-3, with TRBD1 matching 10 bases. The V and J ends lost 7 bases and 6 bases, in that order; junction bases with no gene match: 7. The CDR3 sequence is 14 residues long. Germline CDR1 MDHEN, CDR2 SYDVKM. For the CDR3, the DNA is TGTGCCAGCAAAGCCGGGACAGGGGTGGATACGCAGTATTTT. It yields the protein CASKAGTGVDTQYF.

The V gene is TRBV5-1, the J gene TRBJ2-7; tentative D call: TRBD2 (6 bases). Germline CDR1 and CDR2: SGHRS and YFSETQ. This CDR3 is 16 amino acids long. Trimming removed 0 bases at V and 2 bases at J, with 15 bases between. CDR3 coding DNA: TGCGCCAGCAGCTTGGGATACCGGGAGTACACCTACGAGCAGTACTTC. Its translation is CASSLGYREYTYEQYF.

This clone was recorded only once. The CDR3 nucleotides are TGTGCCAGCGAACTCTTTAATGAAAAACTGTTTTTT. Amino acid sequence: CASELFNEKLFF. V and J are TRBV2 and TRBJ1-4; the D is unclear. The CDR3 runs 12 residues. Per germline, CDR1 SNHLY and CDR2 FYNNEI. V lost 8 bases and J 4 bases, leaving 8 bases between the germline ends.

The rearrangement joins TRBV19 to TRBJ2-3; 8 bases match TRBD1. CDR1 LNHDA and CDR2 SQIVND come from the germline V gene (reference sequence). The CDR3 loop spans 16 amino acids. The trim removed 1 base at V and 2 bases at J, leaving 5 bases unmatched. CDR3: CASSIGAQGVTDTQYF. The CDR3 bases are TGTGCCAGTAGTATAGGGGCACAGGGGGTCACAGATACGCAGTATTTT.